This TCR beta chain originates from a study of blood T cell repertoires in COVID-19. Study in general: The United States, Italy and Spain were the sources of the acute and convalescent COVID-19 samples. Sources were T cells, B-cell-depleted T cells, or PBMCs; the material itself was cDNA or gDNA.

In the authors' methods: Researchers report that nucleated cell counts were estimated from reference gene primer amplification. Method: immunoSEQ multiplex PCR; TCRdb's copy keeps in-frame clones and lacks some. V and J calls and clone size are copied from that table; D and trimming were computed from the DNA. The sample records roughly 140,000 clones, over 70% being singletons. CDR3 length equals 17 residues. Trimming shortened V by 3 bases and J by 2 bases, and 19 bases separated the two germline ends. CDR1 and CDR2 from the germline V gene are SNHLY and FYNNEI. The chain links TRBV2 to TRBJ1-2, with a weak D call TRBD1 (6 bases). The source of this sequence is a woman in her 50s with acute or convalescent COVID-19. The source material was peripheral blood. CDR3 in amino acids: CASSDFRVGARNYGYTF. The CDR3 DNA sequence: TGTGCCAGCAGTGACTTCAGGGTGGGGGCTCGGAACTATGGCTACACCTTC.